The next 21 T cell receptor beta chains were all read from a single sample in a study of cytomegalovirus exposure and HLA in healthy donors. Primers: 60 Vbeta forward and 13 Jbeta reverse. Sequenced by immunoSEQ multiplex PCR; TCRdb stores in-frame clones only, minus some. The table records about 220,000 clones, more than 60% of them present only once. Material for sequencing was PBMCs. The receptors were gathered from a woman in her twenties or thirties in good health and CMV-seronegative.

The rearrangement joins TRBV29-1 to TRBJ2-7, with D possibly matching TRBD2 (5 bases). The V end lost 0 bases, the J end lost 2 bases, and 17 bases lay between the germline ends. CDR3 length: 16 amino acids. The germline V gene has CDR1 SQVTM and CDR2 ANQGSEA. The CDR3 region is CSVEEEELGPPYEQYF. In DNA form, the CDR3 reads TGCAGCGTTGAAGAGGAGGAGCTCGGGCCGCCCTACGAGCAGTACTTC.

The V and J genes are TRBV7-3 and TRBJ2-2, with TRBD2 matching 7 bases. CDR1 SGHTA and CDR2 FQGTGA come from the germline V gene. The CDR3 runs 15 residues. V dropped 2 bases and J dropped 0; count of bases not matched to a gene: 0. Written as DNA, the CDR3 is TGTGCCAGCAGCTTAGGACTAGCGAACACCGGGGAGCTGTTTTTT. Translating gives CASSLGLANTGELFF.

The V gene is TRBV19, the J gene TRBJ1-1; 9 bases match TRBD1. The V gene end was trimmed by 3 bases and the J gene end by 4 bases; junction bases not matched to a gene: 9. The CDR3 spans 16 residues. The germline CDR1 and CDR2 sequences are LNHDA and SQIVND (reference sequence). The CDR3 is CASSILSGQGGTEAFF. The DNA of the CDR3 is TGTGCCAGTAGTATTCTCTCGGGACAGGGAGGCACTGAAGCTTTCTTT.

This clone was counted a single time. The genes are TRBV5-1 and TRBJ1-1; D remains ambiguous. Deletions cut 0 bases from V and 0 bases from J, with 6 bases between. Per germline, CDR1 SGHRS and CDR2 YFSETQ. The CDR3 has 14 amino acids. The CDR3 nucleotides are TGCGCCAGCAGCTTGGACACCGTGAACACTGAAGCTTTCTTT. It is translated as CASSLDTVNTEAFF.

The chain couples TRBV7-8 to TRBJ2-7; 11 bases agree with TRBD2. V was pared by 5 bases and J by 6 bases, with 12 bases of the junction left unmatched. Looked up from germline, CDR1 is SGHVS and CDR2 is FQNEAQ. CDR3 length equals 16 residues. CDR3 coding DNA: TGTGCCAGCAGCCCGCTAGCGGGGGGAACCCCGTCCGAGCAGTACTTC. Protein sequence: CASSPLAGGTPSEQYF.

A word on this clone: Here the CDR3 omits its conserved ending phenylalanine or tryptophan, so a read error is the likely source. No DNA is shown, since the ends of the CDR3 on it are uncertain; the CDR3 is the one TCRdb lists. The rearrangement uses TRBV21-1 and TRBJ2-7; no check of the table's D call, TRBD2, against the DNA was made. TRBV21-1 is flagged as a pseudogene. The length of the CDR3 is 9 amino acids, counting both ends. The CDR3 protein is CASTSGRAI.

This sequence joins TRBV7-3 and TRBJ2-1, with a tentative D call TRBD2 (5 bases). The CDR3 is 13 amino acids. V shed 2 bases and J shed 9 bases, with 11 bases lying between them. Germline V gives CDR1 SGHTA, CDR2 FQGTGA. In nucleotides, the CDR3 is TGTGCCAGCAGCTTACGAGCGCGGGCTGAGCAGTTCTTC. Its protein product is CASSLRARAEQFF.

This clone was picked up a small number of times. J is TRBJ1-2 and V is TRBV18; 8 bases fit TRBD1. CDR3 length: 13 amino acids. The germline gives CDR1 KGHSH, CDR2 LQKENI. The V segment lost 3 bases and the J segment 7 bases; nucleotides outside the gene matches: 4. CDR3 region: CASSPGQVFGYTF. The CDR3 DNA reads as TGTGCCAGCTCACCGGGACAGGTTTTTGGCTACACCTTC. Combining the CDR3 with reference TRBV18 and TRBJ1-2 gives the whole variable domain NAGVMQNPRHLVRRRGQEARLRCSPMKGHSHVYWYRQLPEEGLKFMVYLQKENIIDESGMPKERFSAEFPKEGPSILRIQQVVRGDSAAYFCASSPGQVFGYTFGSGTRLTVV.

V gene TRBV4-2 combines with J gene TRBJ2-5; 12 bases are shared with TRBD1. The tail of the sequence fits TRBJ2-7 better, so the J call may be wrong. The CDR3 consists of 18 residues. From germline, CDR1 is LGHNA and CDR2 YNFKEQ. In DNA form, the CDR3 reads TGTGCCAGCAGCCAGGGACAGGGGGCGAACAGAAAACACTACGAGCAGTACTTC. Translation: CASSQGQGANRKHYEQYF.

The chain is built from TRBV5-6 and TRBJ1-1; no definite D call. Germline-derived CDR1 and CDR2 are SGHDT and YYEEEE. With 2 bases removed from V and 2 bases from J, the gap between germline ends came to 13 bases. The CDR3 consists of 15 residues. The CDR3 nucleotides are TGTGCCAGCAGCTTCAGGCAGACACTTAACACTGAAGCTTTCTTT. As protein: CASSFRQTLNTEAFF.

The chain joins TRBV7-9 to TRBJ1-1, with D uncertain. Trimming took 2 bases from V and 3 from J, leaving 10 bases between them. Per germline, CDR1 SEHNR and CDR2 FQNEAQ (reference sequence). The CDR3 runs to 14 residues. The DNA for the CDR3 is TGTGCCAGCAGCTTATTCACAGCCGACACTGAAGCTTTCTTT. Its protein is CASSLFTADTEAFF.

This clone turned up a few times. J is TRBJ2-3 and V is TRBV2, with D maybe TRBD2 (6 bases). CDR3 length equals 14 residues. CDR1 and CDR2 from the germline V gene are SNHLY and FYNNEI. V lost 6 bases and J lost 6, with 16 bases in between. The DNA for the CDR3 is TGTGCCAGCAGGGAACTAGCTCTAGGGGATACGCAGTATTTT. Its protein is CASRELALGDTQYF.

A word on this clone: Mismatch with germline at one junction end may stem from a read error. The chain joins TRBV7-9 to TRBJ1-2; no definite D call. The CDR3 covers 13 residues. The germline V gene encodes CDR1 SEHNR and CDR2 FQNEAQ (reference sequence). CDR3 in amino acids: CSSSGGNNYGYTF. The CDR3 coding sequence is TGTTCCAGCAGCGGAGGGAATAACTATGGCTACACCTTC. The full variable domain, in which reference TRBV7-9 and TRBJ1-2 provide the parts outside the CDR3, is DTGVSQNPRHKITKRGQNVTFRCDPISEHNRLYWYRQTLGQGPEFLTYFQNEAQLEKSRLLSDRFSAERPKGSFSTLEIQRTEQGDSAMYLCSSSGGNNYGYTFGSGTRLTVV.

The gene calls are TRBV6-6 and TRBJ1-5, with D hard to call. The V end was cut by 2 bases, the J end by 5 bases, with 7 bases between. Germline V gene data show CDR1 as MNHNY and CDR2 as SVGAGI (reference sequence). The CDR3 totals 13 residues. CDR3 residues: CASSYVVDQPQHF. In DNA, the CDR3 is TGTGCCAGCAGTTACGTCGTTGATCAGCCCCAGCATTTT.

The chain carries TRBV2 and TRBJ2-1; perhaps TRBD1 as D (5 bases). V gave up 5 bases and J gave up 1 base, with 12 bases separating them. CDR3 length: 15 amino acids. Germline CDR1 and CDR2: SNHLY and FYNNEI. This chain's CDR3 is CASSSGLVSYNEQFF. The DNA of the CDR3 is TGTGCCAGCAGTTCAGGGTTGGTATCCTACAATGAGCAGTTCTTC.

This clone came up a few times. The chain links TRBV30 to TRBJ1-5; 7 bases are a match to TRBD1. Germline CDR1 and CDR2: GTSNPN and SVGIG (reference sequence). The V segment lost 2 bases and the J segment 7 bases; nucleotides outside the gene matches: 8. The CDR3 covers 14 residues. The CDR3 nucleotides are TGTGCCTGGAGTCCACAGGGGCGAGGGCAGCCCCAGCATTTT. Translating it yields CAWSPQGRGQPQHF.

The V call is TRBV7-8, the J call TRBJ2-5; the D is unclear. The CDR3 spans 15 residues. Trimming took off 1 base at V and 6 bases at J, with 15 bases between the two ends. CDR1 SGHVS and CDR2 FQNEAQ come from the germline V gene. CDR3 in amino acids: CASSLDGSLRQTQYF. DNA for the CDR3: TGTGCCAGCAGCTTAGACGGGTCTTTGAGGCAGACCCAGTACTTC.

In its sample, this clone was seen once. The CDR3 nucleotides read TGTGCCAGCAGCGTAGCTACAGGTGTAATGAACACTGAAGCTTTCTTT. This codes for CASSVATGVMNTEAFF. The chain recombines TRBV9 with TRBJ1-1; TRBD1 is a possible D gene (5 bases). Germline values: CDR1 SGDLS, CDR2 YYNGEE. This CDR3 is built from 16 residues. V lost 0 bases and J lost 0, with 12 bases in between.

V and J are TRBV5-1 and TRBJ1-1; no clear D gene. The CDR3 runs 14 residues. V was trimmed by 5 bases and J by 0 bases, leaving 11 bases between them. The germline gives CDR1 SGHRS, CDR2 YFSETQ. CDR3 region: CASRGVGVNTEAFF. Here the CDR3 DNA reads TGCGCCAGCAGGGGCGTCGGGGTGAACACTGAAGCTTTCTTT.

This clone came up a few times. The chain combines TRBV27 with TRBJ2-1, with a tentative D call TRBD2 (6 bases). The CDR3 loop spans 13 amino acids. Germline assignment: CDR1 MNHEY and CDR2 SMNVEV (reference sequence). V shed 6 bases and J shed 6 bases, with 12 bases lying between them. The CDR3 DNA follows: TGTGCCAGCAGCCCTGCGGGGCCCAATGAGCAGTTCTTC. Encoded protein: CASSPAGPNEQFF.

This chain uses TRBV9 with TRBJ2-1; no reliable D call. Germline V gene sequence: CDR1 SGDLS, CDR2 YYNGEE. CDR3 length equals 13 residues. V was cut by 0 bases and J by 9 bases, with 10 bases left in between. The CDR3 coding sequence is TGTGCCAGCAGCGTAGACTCTCTGGTTGAGCAGTTCTTC. This gives the protein CASSVDSLVEQFF.